Sequencing of this TCR beta chain was carried out in a study of blood T cell repertoires in COVID-19. Libraries were prepared by immunoSEQ multiplex PCR; TCRdb keeps only in-frame clonotypes and omits some of them. The data contain fewer than 250,000 clones, around 80% of them seen just once; the ten biggest clones take up about 17%. This clone occurred a few times. This CDR3 spans 17 amino acids. The germline V gene has CDR1 LGHDT and CDR2 YNNKEL (reference sequence). Trimming removed 0 bases from V and 0 bases from J, with 14 bases in between. The chain employs TRBV3-1 (or the pseudogene TRBV3-2) and TRBJ1-1; unclear D gene. This sequence was found in a woman aged 45-65 years with acute COVID-19. Sequenced: PBMCs or T cells enriched from blood (not recorded which). CDR3 nucleotides: TGTGCCAGCAGCCAAGATATGGTGGAGGGTTTGAACACTGAAGCTTTCTTT. This encodes CASSQDMVEGLNTEAFF.